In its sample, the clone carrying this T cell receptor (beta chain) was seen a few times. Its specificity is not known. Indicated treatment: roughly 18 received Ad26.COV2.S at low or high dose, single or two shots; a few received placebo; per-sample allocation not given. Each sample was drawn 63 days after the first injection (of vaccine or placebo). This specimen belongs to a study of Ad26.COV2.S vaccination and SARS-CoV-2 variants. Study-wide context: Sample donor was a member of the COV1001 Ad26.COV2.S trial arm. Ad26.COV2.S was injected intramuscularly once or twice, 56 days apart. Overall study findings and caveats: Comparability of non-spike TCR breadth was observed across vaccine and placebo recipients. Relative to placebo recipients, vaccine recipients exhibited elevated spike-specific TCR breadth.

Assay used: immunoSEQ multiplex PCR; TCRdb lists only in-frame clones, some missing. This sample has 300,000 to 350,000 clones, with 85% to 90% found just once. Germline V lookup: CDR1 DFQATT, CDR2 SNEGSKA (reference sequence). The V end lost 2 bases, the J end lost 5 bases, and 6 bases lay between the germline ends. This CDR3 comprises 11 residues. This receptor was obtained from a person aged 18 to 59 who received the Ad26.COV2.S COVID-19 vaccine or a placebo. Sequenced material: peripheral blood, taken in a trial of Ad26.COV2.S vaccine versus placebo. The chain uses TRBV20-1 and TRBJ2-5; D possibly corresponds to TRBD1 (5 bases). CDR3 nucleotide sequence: TGCAGTGCTAGACAGGGTGAGACCCAGTACTTC. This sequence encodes CSARQGETQYF.